The sequence of this TCR beta chain was determined in a study of blood T cell repertoires in COVID-19. On the study more broadly: Sites across the United States, Italy and Spain contributed samples from acute and convalescent COVID-19. The analysed material was cDNA or gDNA that came from T cells, B-cell-depleted T cells, or PBMCs.

About this clone itself: Other DNA sequences in the same sample also yield this CDR3.

Germline loops: CDR1 SQVTM, CDR2 ANQGSEA. The CDR3 length is 12 residues. In the authors' workflow: From reference gene primer amplification, estimates of nucleated cell counts were derived. The method was immunoSEQ multiplex PCR; TCRdb's version includes in-frame clones alone and lacks a portion of them. Clone size and the V and J calls come from that table; the DNA yielded D and trimming. This table has about 88,000 clones, 55% to 80% appearing once. The TCR was taken from a woman aged 55-69 years in a cohort sampled during active or convalescent COVID-19. The V call is TRBV29-1, the J call TRBJ1-2; TRBD1 might be the D (6 bases). The sequencing input was peripheral blood. The CDR3 loop is CRGGGAGLGYTF. The CDR3 region has the DNA TGCCGCGGTGGGGGGGCGGGCCTGGGCTACACCTTC.